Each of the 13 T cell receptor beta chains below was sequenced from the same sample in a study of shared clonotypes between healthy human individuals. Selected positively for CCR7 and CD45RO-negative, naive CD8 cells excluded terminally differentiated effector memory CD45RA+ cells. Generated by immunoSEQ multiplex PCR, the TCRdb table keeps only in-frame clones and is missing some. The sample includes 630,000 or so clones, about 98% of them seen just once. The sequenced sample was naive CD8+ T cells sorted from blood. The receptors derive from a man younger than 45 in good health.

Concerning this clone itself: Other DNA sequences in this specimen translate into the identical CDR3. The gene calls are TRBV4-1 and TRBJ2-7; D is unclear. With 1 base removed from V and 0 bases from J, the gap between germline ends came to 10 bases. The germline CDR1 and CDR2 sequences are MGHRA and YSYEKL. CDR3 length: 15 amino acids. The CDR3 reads CASSQGTDSSYEQYF. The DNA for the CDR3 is TGCGCCAGCAGCCAAGGGACCGATAGCTCCTACGAGCAGTACTTC.

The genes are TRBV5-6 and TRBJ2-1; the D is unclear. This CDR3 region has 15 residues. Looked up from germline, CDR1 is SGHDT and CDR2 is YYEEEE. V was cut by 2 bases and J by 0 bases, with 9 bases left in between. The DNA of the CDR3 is TGTGCCAGCAGCTTTAAGGCGTCCTCCTACAATGAGCAGTTCTTC. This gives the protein CASSFKASSYNEQFF. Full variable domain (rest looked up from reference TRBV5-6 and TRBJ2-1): DAGVTQSPTHLIKTRGQQVTLRCSPKSGHDTVSWYQQALGQGPQFIFQYYEEEERQRGNFPDRFSGHQFPNYSSELNVNALLLGDSALYLCASSFKASSYNEQFFGPGTRLTVL.

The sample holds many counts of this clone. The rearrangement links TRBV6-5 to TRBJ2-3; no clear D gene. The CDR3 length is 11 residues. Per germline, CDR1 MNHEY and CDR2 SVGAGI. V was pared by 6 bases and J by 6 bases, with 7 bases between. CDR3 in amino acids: CASSTWDTQYF. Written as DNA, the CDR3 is TGTGCCAGCAGCACGTGGGATACGCAGTATTTT.

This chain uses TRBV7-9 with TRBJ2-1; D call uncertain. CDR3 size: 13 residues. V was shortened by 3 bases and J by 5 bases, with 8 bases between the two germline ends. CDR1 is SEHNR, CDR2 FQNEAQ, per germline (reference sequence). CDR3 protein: CASSFNPDNEQFF. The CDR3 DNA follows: TGTGCCAGCAGCTTCAACCCGGACAATGAGCAGTTCTTC.

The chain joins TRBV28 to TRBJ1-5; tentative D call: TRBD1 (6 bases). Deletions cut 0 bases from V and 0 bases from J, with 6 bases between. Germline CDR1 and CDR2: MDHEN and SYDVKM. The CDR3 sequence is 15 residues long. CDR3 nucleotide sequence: TGTGCCAGCAGTTTATGGACAGGTAGCAATCAGCCCCAGCATTTT. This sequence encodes CASSLWTGSNQPQHF.

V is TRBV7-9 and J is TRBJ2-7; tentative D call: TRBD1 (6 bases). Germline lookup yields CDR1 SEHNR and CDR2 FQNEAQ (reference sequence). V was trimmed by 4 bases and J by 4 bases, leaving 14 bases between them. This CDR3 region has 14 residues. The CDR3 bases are TGTGCCAGCAGCTCGTTGGACAGAAATTACGAGCAGTACTTC. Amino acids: CASSSLDRNYEQYF.

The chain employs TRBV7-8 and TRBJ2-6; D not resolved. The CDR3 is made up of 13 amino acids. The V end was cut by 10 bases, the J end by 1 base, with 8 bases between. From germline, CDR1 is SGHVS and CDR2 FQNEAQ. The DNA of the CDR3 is TGTGCCACCGCCCCATCTGGGGCCAACGTCCTGACTTTC. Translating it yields CATAPSGANVLTF.

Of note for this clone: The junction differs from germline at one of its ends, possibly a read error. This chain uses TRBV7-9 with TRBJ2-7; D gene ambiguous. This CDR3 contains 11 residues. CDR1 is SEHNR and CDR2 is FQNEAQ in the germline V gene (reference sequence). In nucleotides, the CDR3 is TGTGCCAGCAGCCAGACAAGCTATAGGGTATTC. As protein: CASSQTSYRVF. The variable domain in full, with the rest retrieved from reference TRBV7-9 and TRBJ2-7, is DTGVSQNPRHKITKRGQNVTFRCDPISEHNRLYWYRQTLGQGPEFLTYFQNEAQLEKSRLLSDRFSAERPKGSFSTLEIQRTEQGDSAMYLCASSQTSYRVFGPGTRLTVT.

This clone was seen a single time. As DNA, the CDR3 is TGTGCCAGCAGCCCTCACTCTGACAGGGGGCGATACAATGAGCAGTTCTTC. It encodes CASSPHSDRGRYNEQFF. V and J are TRBV7-9 and TRBJ2-1; 10 nucleotides line up with TRBD1. V gave up 5 bases and J gave up 4 bases; unmatched junction bases: 11. There are 17 residues in the CDR3. Germline CDR1 is SEHNR and CDR2 is FQNEAQ (reference sequence).

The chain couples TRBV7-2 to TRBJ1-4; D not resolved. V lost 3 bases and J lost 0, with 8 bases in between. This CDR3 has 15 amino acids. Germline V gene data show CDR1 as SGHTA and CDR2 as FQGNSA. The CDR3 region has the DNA TGTGCCAGCAGCTTTGGTTCCGCAACTAATGAAAAACTGTTTTTT. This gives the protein CASSFGSATNEKLFF.

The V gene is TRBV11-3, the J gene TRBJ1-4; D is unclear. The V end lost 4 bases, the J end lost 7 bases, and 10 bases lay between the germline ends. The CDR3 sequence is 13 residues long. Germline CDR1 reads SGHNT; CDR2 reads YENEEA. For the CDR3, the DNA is TGTGCCAGCAGCTCCGTGGTGAGTGAAAAACTGTTTTTT. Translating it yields CASSSVVSEKLFF.

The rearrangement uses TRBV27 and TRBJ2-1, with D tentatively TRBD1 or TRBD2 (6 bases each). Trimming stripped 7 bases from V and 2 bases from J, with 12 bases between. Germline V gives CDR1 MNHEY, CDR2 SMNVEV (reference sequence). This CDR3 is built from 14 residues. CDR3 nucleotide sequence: TGTGCCAGCACCCTCGGGGGCCCCTACAATGAGCAGTTCTTC. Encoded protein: CASTLGGPYNEQFF.

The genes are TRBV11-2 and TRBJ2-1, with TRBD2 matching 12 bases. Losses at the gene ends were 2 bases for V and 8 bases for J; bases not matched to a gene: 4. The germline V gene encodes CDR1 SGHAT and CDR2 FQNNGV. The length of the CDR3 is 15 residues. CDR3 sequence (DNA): TGTGCCAGCAGCTTACCTAGCGGGGGGGGAGATGAGCAGTTCTTC. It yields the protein CASSLPSGGGDEQFF.